These T cell receptor beta chains were read from a single sample in a study of blood T cell repertoires in COVID-19. Libraries were prepared by immunoSEQ multiplex PCR; TCRdb keeps only in-frame clonotypes and omits some of them. The profile shows some 240,000 clones, around 90% of them singletons. Input material: peripheral blood. The receptors were sampled from a woman in her sixties or seventies with COVID-19, enrolled during active disease. CDR3s include the opening cysteine and the closing phenylalanine or tryptophan. A D gene is named only where the DNA matches it firmly. Size is omitted from some rows. Given values are once, few, many or a class for expanded clones.

TRBD1,TRBV27,TRBJ1-6,-,CASRSEATGFDSPLHF,TGTGCCAGCAGGTCAGAGGCGACAGGGTTTGATTCACCCCTCCACTTT
-,TRBV30,TRBJ2-7,-,CAWAISYEQYF,TGTGCCTGGGCAATCTCCTACGAGCAGTACTTC
TRBD1,TRBV19,TRBJ1-1,once,CASSMQGASTEAFF,TGTGCCAGTAGTATGCAGGGGGCTAGCACTGAAGCTTTCTTT
-,TRBV3-1/TRBV3-2,TRBJ2-1,-,CASSLAGEQFF,TGTGCCAGCAGCCTCGCGGGTGAGCAGTTCTTC
-,TRBV2,TRBJ1-2,few,CASSRQGYGYTF,TGTGCCAGCAGCAGACAAGGCTATGGCTACACCTTC
TRBD1,TRBV30,TRBJ2-2,-,CAWSEGLPGQGNTGELFF,TGTGCCTGGAGTGAGGGGTTACCGGGACAGGGGAACACCGGGGAGCTGTTTTTT
TRBD1,TRBV19,TRBJ1-1,once,CASKADRDTEAFF,TGTGCCAGTAAGGCGGACAGGGACACTGAAGCTTTCTTT
-,TRBV28,TRBJ2-2,-,CASSFLQDTGELFF,TGTGCCAGCAGTTTCTTGCAGGACACCGGGGAGCTGTTTTTT
-,TRBV4-3,TRBJ1-2,-,CASSQGGRFGYTF,TGCGCCAGCAGCCAAGGAGGGAGGTTTGGCTACACCTTC
-,TRBV5-6,TRBJ1-6,few,CASSLAVGKVHF,TGTGCCAGCAGCTTGGCTGTGGGCAAGGTCCACTTT
TRBD1,TRBV19,TRBJ1-4,once,CASSQGDQEKLFF,TGTGCCAGTAGCCAGGGGGATCAAGAAAAACTGTTTTTT
-,TRBV11-3,TRBJ2-7,-,CASRPTSIYYEQYF,TGTGCCAGCAGGCCGACTAGTATATACTACGAGCAGTACTTC
TRBD2,TRBV5-1,TRBJ2-7,-,CASSPTSGIREQYF,TGCGCCAGCAGTCCTACTAGCGGGATCAGGGAGCAGTACTTC
TRBD1,TRBV2,TRBJ1-2,few,CASSEIRGSGYTF,TGTGCCAGCAGTGAAATCAGGGGGAGCGGCTACACCTTC
-,TRBV10-3,TRBJ1-1,-,CAIKGITEGTEAFF,TGTGCCATCAAAGGGATTACAGAGGGCACTGAAGCTTTCTTT
-,TRBV5-1,TRBJ1-4,-,CASSLTRGDEKLFF,TGCGCCAGCAGCTTGACCAGGGGAGATGAAAAACTGTTTTTT
TRBD1,TRBV7-9,TRBJ1-6,-,CASRQGPGNSPLHF,TGTGCCAGCAGACAGGGGCCAGGGAATTCACCCCTCCACTTT
-,TRBV29-1,TRBJ2-7,-,CSTSAGDTEQYF,TGCAGCACCAGCGCAGGGGACACGGAGCAGTACTTC
TRBD1,TRBV18,TRBJ1-5,-,CASSLGQGNNQPQHF,TGTGCCAGCTCCCTGGGACAGGGGAACAATCAGCCCCAGCATTTT
-,TRBV3-1/TRBV3-2,TRBJ1-6,-,CASRPRGTNSPLHF,TGTGCCAGCAGACCCAGGGGAACTAATTCACCCCTCCACTTT
-,TRBV4-2,TRBJ1-6,-,CASSQQQDSPLHF,TGTGCCAGCAGCCAACAACAGGATTCACCCCTCCACTTT
TRBD1,TRBV5-1,TRBJ2-7,-,CASSTGTDPTYEQYF,TGCGCCAGCAGCACTGGGACAGACCCAACCTACGAGCAGTACTTC
-,TRBV5-6,TRBJ2-5,-,CASSLVHGGGETQYF,TGTGCCAGCAGCTTGGTTCACGGAGGTGGGGAGACCCAGTACTTC
TRBD2,TRBV10-3,TRBJ2-1,-,CAISGLAGGFQSYNEQFF,TGTGCCATCAGTGGGCTAGCGGGAGGGTTCCAGTCCTACAATGAGCAGTTCTTC
-,TRBV15,TRBJ2-7,many,CATSRVSTAYEQYF,TGTGCCACCAGCAGAGTTAGCACGGCCTACGAGCAGTACTTC
TRBD2,TRBV2,TRBJ2-1,-,CASSEGLFEQFF,TGTGCCAGCAGTGAGGGACTATTCGAGCAGTTCTTC
-,TRBV11-3,TRBJ2-5,-,CASSLVSETQYF,TGTGCCAGCAGCTTAGTCTCAGAGACCCAGTACTTC
-,TRBV28,TRBJ1-2,-,CASSLVLGGYTF,TGTGCCAGCAGTTTAGTCTTGGGCGGCTACACCTTC
TRBD2,TRBV24-1,TRBJ2-1,-,CATSVTSGNYNEQFF,TGTGCCACCAGTGTGACCAGCGGGAACTACAATGAGCAGTTCTTC
-,TRBV10-3,TRBJ1-1,-,CAISENGRSYTEAFF,TGTGCCATCAGTGAGAACGGGAGGTCATACACTGAAGCTTTCTTT
-,TRBV6-5,TRBJ2-6,-,CASSYSASGANVLTF,TGTGCCAGCAGTTACTCGGCCTCTGGGGCCAACGTCCTGACTTTC